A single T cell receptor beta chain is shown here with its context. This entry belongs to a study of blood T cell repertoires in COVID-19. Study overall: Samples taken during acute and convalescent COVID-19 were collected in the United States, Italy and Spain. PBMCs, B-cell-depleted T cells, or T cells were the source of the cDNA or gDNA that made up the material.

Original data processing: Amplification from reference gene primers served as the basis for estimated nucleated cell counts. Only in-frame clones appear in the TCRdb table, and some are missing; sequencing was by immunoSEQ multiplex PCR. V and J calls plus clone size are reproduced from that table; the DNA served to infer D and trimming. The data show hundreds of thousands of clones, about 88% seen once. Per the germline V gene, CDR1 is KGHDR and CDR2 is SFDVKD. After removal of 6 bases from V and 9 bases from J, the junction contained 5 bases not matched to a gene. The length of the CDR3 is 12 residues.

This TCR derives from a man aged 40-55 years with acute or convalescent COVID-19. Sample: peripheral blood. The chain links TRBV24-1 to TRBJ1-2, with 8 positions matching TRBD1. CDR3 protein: CATSRQGSSYTF. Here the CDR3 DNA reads TGTGCCACCAGTCGACAGGGGAGCAGCTACACCTTC.